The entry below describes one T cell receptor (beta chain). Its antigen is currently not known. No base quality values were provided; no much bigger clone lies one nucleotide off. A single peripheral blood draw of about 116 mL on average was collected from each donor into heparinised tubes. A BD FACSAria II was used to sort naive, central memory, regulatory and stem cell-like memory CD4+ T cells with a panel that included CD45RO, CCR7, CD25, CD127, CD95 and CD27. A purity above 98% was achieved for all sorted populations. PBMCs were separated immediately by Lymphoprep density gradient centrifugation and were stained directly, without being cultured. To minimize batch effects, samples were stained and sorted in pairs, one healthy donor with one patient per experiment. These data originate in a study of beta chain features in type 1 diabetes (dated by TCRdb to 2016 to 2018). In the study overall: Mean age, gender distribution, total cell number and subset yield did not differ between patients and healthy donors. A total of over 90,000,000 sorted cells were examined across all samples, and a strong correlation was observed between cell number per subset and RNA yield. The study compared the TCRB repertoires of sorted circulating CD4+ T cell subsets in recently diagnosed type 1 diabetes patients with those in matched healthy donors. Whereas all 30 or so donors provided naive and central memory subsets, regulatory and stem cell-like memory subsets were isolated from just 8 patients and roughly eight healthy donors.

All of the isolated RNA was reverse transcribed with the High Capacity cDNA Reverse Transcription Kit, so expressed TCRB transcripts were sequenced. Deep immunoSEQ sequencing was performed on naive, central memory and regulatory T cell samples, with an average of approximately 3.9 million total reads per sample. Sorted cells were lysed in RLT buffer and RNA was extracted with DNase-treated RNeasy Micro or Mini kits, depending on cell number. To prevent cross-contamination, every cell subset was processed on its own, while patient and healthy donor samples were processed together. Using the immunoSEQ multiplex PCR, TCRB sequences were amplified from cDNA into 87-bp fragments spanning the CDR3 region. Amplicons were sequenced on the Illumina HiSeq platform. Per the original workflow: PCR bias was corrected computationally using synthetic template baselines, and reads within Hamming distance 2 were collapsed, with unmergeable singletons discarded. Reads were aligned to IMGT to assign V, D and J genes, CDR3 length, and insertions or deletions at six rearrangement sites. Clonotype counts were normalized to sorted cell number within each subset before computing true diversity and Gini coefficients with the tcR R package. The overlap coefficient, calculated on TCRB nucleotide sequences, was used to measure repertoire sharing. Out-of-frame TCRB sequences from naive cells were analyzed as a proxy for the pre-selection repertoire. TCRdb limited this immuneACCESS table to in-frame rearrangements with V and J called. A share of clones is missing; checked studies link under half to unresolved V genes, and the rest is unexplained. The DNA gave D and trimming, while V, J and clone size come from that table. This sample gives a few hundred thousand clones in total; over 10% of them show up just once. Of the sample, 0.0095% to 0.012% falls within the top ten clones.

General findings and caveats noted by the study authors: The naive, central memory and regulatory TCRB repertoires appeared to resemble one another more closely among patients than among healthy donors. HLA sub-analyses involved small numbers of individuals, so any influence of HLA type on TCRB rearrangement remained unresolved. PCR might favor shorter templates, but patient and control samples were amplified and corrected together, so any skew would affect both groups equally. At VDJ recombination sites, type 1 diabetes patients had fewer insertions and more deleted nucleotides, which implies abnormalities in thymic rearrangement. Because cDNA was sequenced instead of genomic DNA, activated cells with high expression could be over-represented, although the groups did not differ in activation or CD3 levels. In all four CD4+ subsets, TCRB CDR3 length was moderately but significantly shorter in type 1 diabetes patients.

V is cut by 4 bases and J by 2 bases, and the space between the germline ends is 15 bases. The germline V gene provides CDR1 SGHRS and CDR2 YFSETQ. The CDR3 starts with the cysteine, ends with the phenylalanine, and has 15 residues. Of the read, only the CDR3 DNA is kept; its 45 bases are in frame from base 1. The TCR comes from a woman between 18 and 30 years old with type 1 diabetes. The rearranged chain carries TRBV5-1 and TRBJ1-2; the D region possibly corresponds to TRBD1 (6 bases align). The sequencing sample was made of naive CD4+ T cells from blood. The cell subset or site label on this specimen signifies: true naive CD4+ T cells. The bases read TGCGCCAGCAGCACCCACGACAGGCGAAACTATGGCTACACCTTC. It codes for CASSTHDRRNYGYTF.